These T cell receptor beta chains were read from a single sample in a study of shared T cell receptors in the human thymus. Sequencing used immunoSEQ multiplex PCR; TCRdb keeps in-frame clones, though not all of them. This sample carries about 500,000 clones, 75% to 85% of them seen once, and the ten largest clones take roughly 0.013%. The same sample was also used in a study of human thymus T cells.

Sequencing was done on a sample of thymocytes. The receptor set was obtained from a boy younger than two with a congenital heart defect. Both conserved end residues are part of each CDR3. The D gene is left open where the match is weak. A clone size is listed for some rows: how often the clone was seen (once, few, many), or a class if it is expanded.

J gene	D gene	clone size	V gene	CDR3 protein	CDR3 DNA
TRBJ2-2	NA	NA	TRBV30	CAWDRDIHHRELFF	TGTGCCTGGGACCGAGACATCCACCACCGGGAGCTGTTTTTT
TRBJ2-6	NA	once	TRBV4-3	CASSQEGGGRYSGANVLTF	TGCGCCAGCAGCCAAGAAGGGGGGGGTCGATACTCTGGGGCCAACGTCCTGACTTTC
TRBJ2-7	TRBD1	NA	TRBV19	CASSPGTGLQYF	TGTGCCAGTAGTCCCGGGACAGGGCTTCAGTACTTC
TRBJ2-7	NA	NA	TRBV29-1	CSVEEVGRVGFLEQYF	TGCAGCGTTGAAGAGGTCGGCAGGGTGGGTTTCCTCGAGCAGTACTTC
TRBJ1-4	TRBD1	once	TRBV7-9	CASSLAKQGRNEKLFF	TGTGCCAGCAGCTTAGCGAAACAGGGGAGGAATGAAAAACTGTTTTTT
TRBJ1-2	TRBD1	NA	TRBV5-8	CASSLDRDRADGYTF	TGTGCCAGCAGCTTGGATAGGGACAGGGCTGATGGCTACACCTTC
TRBJ2-6	NA	NA	TRBV5-8	CASSPEGSGANVLTF	TGTGCCAGCAGCCCCGAGGGATCCGGGGCCAACGTCCTGACTTTC
TRBJ2-7	NA	NA	TRBV6-5	CASSRLQGWEQYF	TGTGCCAGCAGTAGATTGCAGGGGTGGGAGCAGTACTTC
TRBJ2-5	TRBD1	NA	TRBV4-3	CASSPSKGDRVYF	TGCGCCAGCAGCCCGAGTAAGGGGGACAGGGTGTACTTC
TRBJ2-7	NA	NA	TRBV28	CASSPKTSTPEQYF	TGTGCCAGCAGTCCTAAAACCTCCACGCCCGAGCAGTACTTC
TRBJ2-7	TRBD1	NA	TRBV14	CASSHTPSRGRGRYEQYF	TGTGCCAGCAGCCATACCCCATCTAGGGGAAGGGGGCGGTACGAGCAGTACTTC
TRBJ2-5	NA	NA	TRBV18	CASSLPGQLFQETQYF	TGTGCCAGCTCTCTCCCCGGACAGCTGTTCCAAGAGACCCAGTACTTC
TRBJ2-2	TRBD2	few	TRBV4-2	CASSQDGREVNTGELFF	TGTGCCAGCAGCCAAGATGGGAGGGAGGTGAACACCGGGGAGCTGTTTTTT
TRBJ1-2	TRBD1	few	TRBV7-2	CARVDRQGASDGYTF	TGTGCCAGGGTCGATAGACAGGGGGCCTCGGATGGCTACACCTTC
TRBJ2-1	NA	NA	TRBV7-2	CASSHESDGANNEQFF	TGTGCCAGCAGCCACGAAAGCGATGGGGCTAACAATGAGCAGTTCTTC
TRBJ2-1	TRBD2	NA	TRBV28	CASRLSGSRAYNEQFF	TGTGCCAGCAGGCTTAGCGGGAGTCGGGCTTACAATGAGCAGTTCTTC
TRBJ2-1	TRBD2	NA	TRBV28	CASRSNLGLAGNEQFF	TGTGCCAGCAGATCAAACCTGGGACTAGCAGGCAATGAGCAGTTCTTC
TRBJ2-7	TRBD2	NA	TRBV23-1	CASTQRSGTIYEQYF	TGCGCCAGCACCCAGCGGAGCGGGACCATCTACGAGCAGTACTTC
TRBJ1-3	TRBD1	once	TRBV29-1	CSAVSTGGNTIYF	TGCAGCGCCGTTTCGACAGGGGGAAACACCATATATTTT
TRBJ2-3	TRBD1	NA	TRBV6-1	CASRGDRVNTDTQYF	TGTGCCAGCAGGGGAGACAGGGTAAACACAGATACGCAGTATTTT
TRBJ2-5	TRBD2	NA	TRBV27	CASSPPASGGTQYF	TGTGCCAGCAGCCCCCCGGCCTCGGGAGGGACCCAGTACTTC
TRBJ2-1	NA	few	TRBV11-2	CASSLVKRDNEQFF	TGTGCCAGCAGCTTAGTCAAGCGGGACAATGAGCAGTTCTTC
TRBJ2-1	TRBD2	NA	TRBV9	CASSRWTSGAEDNEQFF	TGTGCCAGCAGCCGCTGGACTAGCGGGGCTGAGGACAATGAGCAGTTCTTC
TRBJ1-5	NA	NA	TRBV4-1	CASSQGGESQHF	TGCGCCAGCAGCCAAGGGGGGGAATCCCAGCATTTT
TRBJ1-5	TRBD1	NA	TRBV9	CASSATPQGVQPQHF	TGTGCCAGCAGCGCTACGCCTCAGGGGGTGCAGCCCCAGCATTTT
TRBJ2-1	TRBD2	NA	TRBV29-1	CSVAWTGLAGPRGEQFF	TGCAGCGTCGCCTGGACGGGACTAGCGGGGCCGAGGGGGGAGCAGTTCTTC
TRBJ2-7	TRBD2	NA	TRBV23-1	CASSQSHPVGRVYEQYF	TGCGCCAGCAGTCAATCTCACCCCGTGGGGAGGGTTTACGAGCAGTACTTC
TRBJ2-5	NA	NA	TRBV27	CASSPEEGGTGQQETQYF	TGTGCCAGCAGTCCAGAGGAGGGTGGAACGGGGCAGCAAGAGACCCAGTACTTC
TRBJ2-7	NA	NA	TRBV5-1	CASSSPLGVGYEQYF	TGCGCCAGCAGCTCCCCACTAGGAGTTGGGTACGAGCAGTACTTC
TRBJ2-7	TRBD2	NA	TRBV13	CASSFDGEREVHEQYF	TGTGCCAGCAGCTTCGATGGGGAGCGGGAGGTCCACGAGCAGTACTTC
TRBJ2-3	TRBD2	NA	TRBV2	CASSPGLAGGRSTDTQYF	TGTGCCAGCAGTCCGGGACTAGCGGGAGGGCGGAGCACAGATACGCAGTATTTT
TRBJ2-7	NA	NA	TRBV2	CASSQVATRDEQYF	TGTGCCAGCAGCCAAGTAGCTACGAGGGACGAGCAGTACTTC
TRBJ2-2	TRBD1	NA	TRBV15	CATSRDQGTGYTGELFF	TGTGCCACCAGCAGAGATCAAGGGACAGGTTATACCGGGGAGCTGTTTTTT
TRBJ2-2	TRBD1	NA	TRBV14	CASSQGTGYTGELFF	TGTGCCAGCAGCCAAGGGACAGGGTACACCGGGGAGCTGTTTTTT
TRBJ2-7	NA	NA	TRBV30	CACDRDWRSEQYF	TGTGCCTGCGACCGGGACTGGAGGTCCGAACAGTACTTC
TRBJ2-7	NA	NA	TRBV11-2	CASSLVGGVLRKQYF	TGTGCCAGCAGCTTAGTCGGGGGAGTGCTTAGAAAGCAGTACTTC
TRBJ2-3	TRBD2	few	TRBV7-3	CASSPGLSASTDTQYF	TGTGCCAGCAGTCCGGGACTATCCGCTAGCACAGATACGCAGTATTTT
TRBJ2-7	TRBD2	NA	TRBV4-1	CASSQDILAGEAGEQYF	TGCGCCAGCAGCCAAGATATTTTAGCGGGCGAGGCAGGCGAGCAGTACTTC
TRBJ2-1	TRBD2	NA	TRBV29-1	CSVEVITKWEGLSWFF	TGCAGCGTTGAAGTCATAACTAAGTGGGAGGGCCTTTCTTGGTTCTTC
TRBJ2-1	NA	NA	TRBV29-1	CSVYGYLTHNEQFF	TGCAGCGTCTACGGGTATCTAACCCACAATGAGCAGTTCTTC
TRBJ2-5	TRBD2	NA	TRBV4-1	CASSQGTSGVQETQYF	TGCGCCAGCAGCCAGGGGACTAGCGGGGTCCAAGAGACCCAGTACTTC
TRBJ1-2	TRBD1	NA	TRBV10-3	CAISEQGAQGGYTF	TGTGCCATCAGTGAACAGGGGGCGCAGGGTGGCTACACCTTC
TRBJ2-1	NA	NA	TRBV5-6	CASSAGPRTNEQFF	TGTGCCAGCAGCGCGGGACCGCGGACGAATGAGCAGTTCTTC
TRBJ2-1	TRBD2	NA	TRBV30	CAWSDRGVPSSYNEQFF	TGTGCCTGGAGTGACCGGGGGGTGCCTAGCTCCTACAATGAGCAGTTCTTC
TRBJ1-5	NA	NA	TRBV9	CASSAGDSNQPQHF	TGTGCCAGCAGCGCCGGGGATAGCAATCAGCCCCAGCATTTT
TRBJ2-7	TRBD1	NA	TRBV6-1	CASRDRDRSSYEQYF	TGTGCCAGCAGAGACCGGGACAGGTCTTCCTACGAGCAGTACTTC
TRBJ1-4	NA	NA	TRBV29-1	CSIVGTEKLFF	TGCAGCATTGTTGGGACAGAAAAACTGTTTTTT
TRBJ2-7	TRBD1	few	TRBV2	CASSEPWPGQATYEQYF	TGTGCCAGCAGTGAACCATGGCCGGGACAGGCGACCTACGAGCAGTACTTC
TRBJ2-7	NA	NA	TRBV6-5	CASSYSAQAAGEQYF	TGTGCCAGCAGTTACTCCGCCCAGGCAGCGGGCGAGCAGTACTTC
TRBJ2-7	TRBD1	NA	TRBV11-3	CASSGGTGGFYEQYF	TGTGCCAGCAGCGGGGGGACAGGGGGTTTCTACGAGCAGTACTTC